The 6 T cell receptor beta chains presented below share a single source sample, sequenced in a study of blood T cell repertoires in COVID-19. The repertoire was sequenced with immunoSEQ multiplex PCR; TCRdb's copy has only in-frame clones and lacks some. Here the sample spans approximately 69,000 clones, roughly 87% being singletons. Specimen: peripheral blood. These receptors were obtained from a woman of 80 years or more with acute or convalescent COVID-19.

This chain uses TRBV5-1 with TRBJ2-7; the D gene is possibly TRBD2 (5 bases). CDR3 length equals 14 residues. Trimming cost V 0 bases and J 3 bases, with 10 bases left between them. Germline CDR1 reads SGHRS; CDR2 reads YFSETQ. The CDR3 is CASSLEVTSYEQYF. The CDR3 DNA is TGCGCCAGCAGCTTGGAGGTAACTAGCTACGAGCAGTACTTC. Full variable domain (outside the CDR3, taken from reference TRBV5-1 and TRBJ2-7): KAGVTQTPRYLIKTRGQQVTLSCSPISGHRSVSWYQQTPGQGLQFLFEYFSETQRNKGNFPGRFSGRQFSNSRSEMNVSTLELGDSALYLCASSLEVTSYEQYFGPGTRLTVT.

This clone was seen only a few times. The chain joins TRBV29-1 to TRBJ2-4, with TRBD2 identical over 9 bases. Germline assignment: CDR1 SQVTM and CDR2 ANQGSEA. Trimming removed 7 bases from V and 0 bases from J; junction bases left unmatched: 7. CDR3 length: 15 amino acids. The CDR3 here is CSATSGPLAKNIQYF. CDR3 DNA: TGCAGCGCCACTAGCGGGCCCCTAGCCAAAAACATTCAGTACTTC.

V and J are TRBV10-3 and TRBJ2-1, with 9 positions matching TRBD2. The germline gives CDR1 ENHRY, CDR2 SYGVKD. V shed 2 bases and J 4 bases; nucleotides not matched to a gene: 9. CDR3 length: 17 residues. CDR3 in amino acids: CAISEGLAGVAYNEQFF. The CDR3 nucleotides read TGTGCCATCAGTGAGGGATTAGCGGGAGTGGCGTACAATGAGCAGTTCTTC.

This clone has only a few counts. The chain couples TRBV5-1 to TRBJ1-1, with 7 positions matching TRBD1. V was clipped by 2 bases and J by 3 bases; unmatched bases: 4. In germline, CDR1 is SGHRS, CDR2 YFSETQ. CDR3 length: 14 amino acids. The CDR3 loop is CASSFQGGDTEAFF. CDR3 nucleotide sequence: TGCGCCAGCAGCTTCCAGGGGGGAGACACTGAAGCTTTCTTT.

J is TRBJ1-2 and V is TRBV27, with D possibly being TRBD1 (6 bases). Germline V lookup: CDR1 MNHEY, CDR2 SMNVEV (reference sequence). There are 17 residues in the CDR3. V was clipped by 6 bases and J by 4 bases, with 24 bases between them. CDR3 sequence: CASRPEDRGGRVYGYTF. In DNA form, the CDR3 reads TGTGCCAGCAGGCCAGAAGATAGGGGGGGGCGGGTCTATGGCTACACCTTC.

The rearrangement links TRBV12-3 or TRBV12-4 to TRBJ2-1, with D perhaps matching TRBD2 (6 bases). The CDR3 sequence is 12 residues long. Deletions cut 6 bases from V and 11 bases from J, with 14 bases between. Here the CDR3 DNA reads TGTGCCAGCAGGTATGGAGGGCTAAAGCAGTTCTTC. This gives the protein CASRYGGLKQFF.